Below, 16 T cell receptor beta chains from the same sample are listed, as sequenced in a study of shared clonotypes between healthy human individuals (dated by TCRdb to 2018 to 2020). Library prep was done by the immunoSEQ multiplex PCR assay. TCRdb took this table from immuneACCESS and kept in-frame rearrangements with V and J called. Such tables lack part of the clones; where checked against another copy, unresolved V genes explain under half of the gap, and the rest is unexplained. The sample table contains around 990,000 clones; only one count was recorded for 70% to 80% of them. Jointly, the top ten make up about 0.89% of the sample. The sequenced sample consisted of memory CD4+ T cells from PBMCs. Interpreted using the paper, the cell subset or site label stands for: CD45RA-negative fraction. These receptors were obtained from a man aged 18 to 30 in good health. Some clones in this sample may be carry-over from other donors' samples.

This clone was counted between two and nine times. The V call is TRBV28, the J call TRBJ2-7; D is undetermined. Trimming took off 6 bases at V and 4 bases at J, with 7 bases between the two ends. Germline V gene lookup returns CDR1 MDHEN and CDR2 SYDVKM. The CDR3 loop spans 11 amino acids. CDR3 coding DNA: TGTGCCAGCAGCAATCAGTACGAGCAGTACTTC. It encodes CASSNQYEQYF.

The CDR3 here is CASSLGQTSDTQYF. The CDR3 bases are TGCGCCAGCAGCTTAGGGCAGACCTCAGATACGCAGTATTTT. This sequence joins TRBV5-1 and TRBJ2-3; D gene uncertain. V dropped 2 bases and J dropped 4 bases, with 11 bases sitting between them. Germline CDR1 SGHRS, CDR2 YFSETQ. The CDR3 runs to 14 residues.

CDR3 bases: TGCGCCAGCAGCTTGGCGGGAGAAAGGGCCGGGGAGCTGTTTTTT. It specifies CASSLAGERAGELFF. V usage is TRBV5-1 and J usage is TRBJ2-2, with a possible D match to TRBD2 (6 bases). The V end was cut by 0 bases, the J end by 6 bases, with 12 bases between. CDR1 is SGHRS and CDR2 is YFSETQ in the germline V gene. The CDR3 consists of 15 residues.

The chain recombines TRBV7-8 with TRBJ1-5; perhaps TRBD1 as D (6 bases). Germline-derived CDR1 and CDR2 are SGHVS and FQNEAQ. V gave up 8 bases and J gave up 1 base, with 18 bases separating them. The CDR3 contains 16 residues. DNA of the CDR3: TGTGCCAGCGCTCGGGGGGGGGCCTTCAGCAATCAGCCCCAGCATTTT. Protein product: CASARGGAFSNQPQHF.

The CDR3 sequence is CATGTSGRAEQFF. In DNA, the CDR3 is TGCGCCACCGGGACTAGCGGGAGGGCTGAGCAGTTCTTC. The chain combines TRBV10-1 with TRBJ2-1; 16 nucleotides agree with TRBD2. This CDR3 has 13 residues. V dropped 10 bases and J dropped 9; count of bases not matched to a gene: 3. The germline gives CDR1 WNHNN, CDR2 SYGVQD (reference sequence).

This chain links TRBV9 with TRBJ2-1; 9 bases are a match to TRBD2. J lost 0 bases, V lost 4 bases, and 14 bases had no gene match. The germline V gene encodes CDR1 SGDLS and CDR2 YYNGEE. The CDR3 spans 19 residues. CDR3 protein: CASSIRTSDLWSSYNEQFF. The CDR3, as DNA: TGTGCCAGCAGCATCCGGACTAGCGACCTCTGGAGCTCCTACAATGAGCAGTTCTTC.

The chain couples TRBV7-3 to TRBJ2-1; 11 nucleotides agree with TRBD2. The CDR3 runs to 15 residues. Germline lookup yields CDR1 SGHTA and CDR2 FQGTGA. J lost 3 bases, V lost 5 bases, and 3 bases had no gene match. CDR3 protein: CASSDGTSGYNEQFF. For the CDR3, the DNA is TGTGCCAGCAGCGATGGGACTAGCGGCTACAATGAGCAGTTCTTC.

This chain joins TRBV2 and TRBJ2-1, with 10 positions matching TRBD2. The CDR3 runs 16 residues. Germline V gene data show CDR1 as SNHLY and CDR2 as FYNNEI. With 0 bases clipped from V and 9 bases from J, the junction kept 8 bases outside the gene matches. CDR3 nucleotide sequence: TGTGCCAGCAGTGAAGCCCCGACTAGCGGGTATGTTGAGCAGTTCTTC. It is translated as CASSEAPTSGYVEQFF.

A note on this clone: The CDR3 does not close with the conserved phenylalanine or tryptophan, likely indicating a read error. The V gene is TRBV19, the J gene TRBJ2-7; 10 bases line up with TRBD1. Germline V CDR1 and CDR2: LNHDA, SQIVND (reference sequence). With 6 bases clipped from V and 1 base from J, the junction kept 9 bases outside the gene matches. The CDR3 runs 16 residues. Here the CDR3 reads CASRPGTGEGSYEQYI. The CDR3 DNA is TGTGCCAGTAGACCCGGGACAGGGGAAGGGTCCTACGAGCAGTACATC.

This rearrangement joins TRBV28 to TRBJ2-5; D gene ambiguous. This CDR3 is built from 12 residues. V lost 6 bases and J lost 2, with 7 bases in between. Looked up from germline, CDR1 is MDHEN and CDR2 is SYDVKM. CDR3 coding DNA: TGTGCCAGCAGCGCGGTTCAAGAGACCCAGTACTTC. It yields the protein CASSAVQETQYF.

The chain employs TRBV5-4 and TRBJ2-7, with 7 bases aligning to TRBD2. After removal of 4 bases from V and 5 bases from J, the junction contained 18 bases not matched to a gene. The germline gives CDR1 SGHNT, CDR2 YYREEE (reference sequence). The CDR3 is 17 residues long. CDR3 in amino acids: CASSTLGGGSFSHEQYF. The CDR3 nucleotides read TGTGCCAGCAGCACCCTCGGTGGCGGGAGTTTCAGCCACGAGCAGTACTTC.

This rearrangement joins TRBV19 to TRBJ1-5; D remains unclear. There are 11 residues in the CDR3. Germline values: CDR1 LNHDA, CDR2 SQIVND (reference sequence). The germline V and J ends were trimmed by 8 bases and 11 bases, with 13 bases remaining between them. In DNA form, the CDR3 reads TGTGCCAGTCGCTCTGGGGAGGCCCAGCATTTT. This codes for CASRSGEAQHF. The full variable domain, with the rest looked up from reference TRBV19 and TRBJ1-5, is DGGITQSPKYLFRKEGQNVTLSCEQNLNHDAMYWYRQDPGQGLRLIYYSQIVNDFQKGDIAEGYSVSREKKESFPLTVTSAQKNPTAFYLCASRSGEAQHFGDGTRLSIL.

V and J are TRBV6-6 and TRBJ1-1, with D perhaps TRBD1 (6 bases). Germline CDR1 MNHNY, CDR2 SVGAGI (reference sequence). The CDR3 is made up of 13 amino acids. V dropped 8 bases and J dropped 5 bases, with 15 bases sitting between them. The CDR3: CASLRQGSTEAFF. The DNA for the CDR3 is TGTGCCAGCTTGAGGCAGGGGTCGACTGAAGCTTTCTTT.

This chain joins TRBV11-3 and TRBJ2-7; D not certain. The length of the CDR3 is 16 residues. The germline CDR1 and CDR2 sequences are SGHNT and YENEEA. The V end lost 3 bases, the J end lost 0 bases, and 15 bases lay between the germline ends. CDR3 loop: CASSLGFGLSSYEQYF. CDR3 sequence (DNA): TGTGCCAGCAGCTTGGGCTTTGGGCTAAGCTCCTACGAGCAGTACTTC. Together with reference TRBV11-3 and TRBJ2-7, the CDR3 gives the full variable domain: EAGVVQSPRYKIIEKKQPVAFWCNPISGHNTLYWYLQNLGQGPELLIRYENEEAVDDSQLPKDRFSAERLKGVDSTLKIQPAELGDSAVYLCASSLGFGLSSYEQYFGPGTRLTVT.

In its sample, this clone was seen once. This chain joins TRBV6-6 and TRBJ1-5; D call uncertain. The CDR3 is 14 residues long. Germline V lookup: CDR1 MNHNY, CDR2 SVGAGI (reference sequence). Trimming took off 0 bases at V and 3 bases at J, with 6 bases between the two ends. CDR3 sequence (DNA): TGTGCCAGCAGTTACTCTGTGGCCAATCAGCCCCAGCATTTT. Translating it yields CASSYSVANQPQHF.

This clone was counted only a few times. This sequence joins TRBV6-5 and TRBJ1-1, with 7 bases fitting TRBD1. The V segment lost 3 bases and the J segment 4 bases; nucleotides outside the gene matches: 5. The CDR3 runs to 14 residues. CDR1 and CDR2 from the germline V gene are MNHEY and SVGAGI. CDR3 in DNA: TGTGCCAGCAGTTATAGGGGGCAGGGCACTGAAGCTTTCTTT. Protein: CASSYRGQGTEAFF.